These 30 T cell receptor beta chains came from one sample sequenced in a study of CD8+ T cells in alopecia areata. Following extraction, RNA underwent reverse transcription to cDNA, which served as the sequencing template. Produced via immunoSEQ multiplex PCR; TCRdb's table is partial and in-frame only. Observed in the sample are under 350,000 clones, none of them singletons. Pooled cutaneous lymph node cells were sorted using CD4, CD8alpha, NKG2D, NKG2ACE and other markers. The specimen was CD4+ T cells sorted from a lymph node. The receptors originated from a C3H/HeJ mouse with alopecia areata. The MHC haplotype of this mouse line is H2-k.

This clone was seen a few times. Gene names and germline refer to mouse. With the read ending 4 residues before the CDR3 end, the germline J gene is used to fill in that end. This rearrangement joins TRBV17 to TRBJ2-7; the match to TRBD2 covers 7 bases. The CDR3 length is 15 residues. V lost 3 bases to trimming and J lost 0 bases; unmatched junction nucleotides: 5. The germline V gene has CDR1 MNHDT and CDR2 YYDKIL. The CDR3 sequence is CASSRVLGSSYEQYF. The covered CDR3 bases are TGTGCTAGCAGTAGGGTACTGGGGAGCTCCTAT.

On this clone itself: The gene names given are mouse names. The read ends 3 residues shy of where the CDR3 ends; the end is completed using the germline J gene. This chain joins TRBV13-1 and TRBJ1-6; no clear D. TRBJ1-6 is treated as an ORF (open reading frame) with a function not yet certain. Germline V CDR1 and CDR2: NSHNY, SYGAGN. The germline V and J ends were trimmed by 5 bases and 0 bases, with 6 bases remaining between them. The CDR3 has 14 amino acids. CDR3 loop: CASSLVSYNSPLYF. The sequenced part of the CDR3 DNA is TGTGCCAGCAGCCTCGTTTCCTATAATTCGCCC.

Details on this clone: Gene names and germline refer to mouse. At the DNA level, this CDR3 is encoded by other sequences in the same sample as well. CDR3 DNA, as far as it was read: TGTGCCAGCAGTGATGGGGGGGGTGCAGAA. Protein sequence: CASSDGGGAE. The CDR3 as a whole reads CASSDGGGAETLYF. This rearrangement joins TRBV13-3 to TRBJ2-3, with D maybe TRBD2 (6 bases). The read terminates 4 residues ahead of where the CDR3 ends, so the germline J gene completes it. CDR1 is NNHDY and CDR2 is SYVADS in the germline V gene. Trimming cost V 0 bases and J 1 base, with 6 bases left between them. The CDR3 extends over 14 amino acids.

There are a few counts of this clone. Any gene name here is a mouse gene name. The read is 4 residues too short to cover the CDR3 end, so that end is filled in from the germline J gene. Distinct nucleotide sequences in the sample also encode this CDR3. This chain links TRBV31 with TRBJ2-5; 10 bases match TRBD2. The CDR3 is 14 residues long. Germline CDR1 and CDR2: GKSSPN and SITVG. CDR3: CAWSPGGARDTQYF. CDR3 DNA (partial): TGTGCCTGGAGTCCTGGGGGGGCGCGAGAC.

In regard to this clone: Gene names and germline match the mouse. The observed sequence ends 4 residues before the CDR3 terminus, with the missing tail filled in from the germline J gene. The J gene is TRBJ2-2, the V gene TRBV1; TRBD2 agrees at 10 bases. V shed 4 bases and J 1 base; nucleotides not matched to a gene: 6. Germline values: CDR1 NSQYPW, CDR2 LRSPGD (reference sequence). The CDR3 consists of 17 residues. CDR3 DNA, as far as it was read: TGCACCTGCAGTGATGACTGGGGGGCCCTAAACACCGGG. Translating gives CTCSDDWGALNTG. The full-length CDR3 reads as CTCSDDWGALNTGQLYF.

Notes on this clone: The listed genes are named as in mouse. The read terminates 3 residues before the CDR3 end, so the remaining end is supplied by the germline J gene. This chain links TRBV13-1 with TRBJ1-6; 9 bases line up with TRBD1. TRBJ1-6 is labeled an ORF, and its function is uncertain. Germline V gives CDR1 NSHNY, CDR2 SYGAGN. V was pared by 2 bases and J by 5 bases, with 8 bases of the junction left unmatched. CDR3 size: 17 residues. The CDR3 region is CASSDHLRDRDNSPLYF. The part of the CDR3 DNA that was read is TGTGCCAGCAGTGACCATCTCCGGGACAGGGATAATTCGCCC.

This clone has just a few counts. Mouse germline and gene names are used. The read comes to an end 4 residues before the CDR3 does, leaving the germline J gene to fill in the end. The chain is built from TRBV19 and TRBJ2-4; 7 bases agree with TRBD1. The CDR3 is 16 residues long. J was trimmed by 0 bases and V by 3 bases; bases with no gene match: 7. Germline V gene sequence: CDR1 FNHDT, CDR2 SITEND (reference sequence). CDR3 amino acids: CASSTDRNDSQNTLYF. The CDR3 bases that were read are TGTGCCAGCAGTACGGACAGGAATGATAGTCAAAAC.

Remarks on this clone: Gene names are mouse gene names. Read data end 4 residues before the CDR3 end; the end is taken from the germline J gene. Additional DNA sequences in this sample encode the identical CDR3. The rearrangement uses TRBV13-1 and TRBJ2-5, with 8 positions matching TRBD1. J was trimmed by 2 bases and V by 3 bases; bases with no gene match: 2. This CDR3 contains 14 residues. CDR1 is NSHNY and CDR2 is SYGAGN in the germline V gene. CDR3 sequence: CASSAGTGQDTQYF. The sequenced CDR3 bases are TGTGCCAGCAGTGCCGGGACAGGCCAAGAC.

This clone has more than one count but fewer than ten. The germline and genes are mouse ones. The CDR3 spells CASSQVLGDYEQYF. The covered CDR3 bases are TGTGCCAGCAGCCAAGTCCTGGGGGACTAT. V and J are TRBV5 and TRBJ2-7; 7 positions agree with TRBD2. The read terminates 4 residues before the CDR3 end, so the remaining end is supplied by the germline J gene. The CDR3 is made up of 14 amino acids. The germline V gene encodes CDR1 LGHNA and CDR2 YNLKQL (reference sequence). The junction had 3 bases not matched to a gene; V was cut back by 1 base and J by 3 bases.

Remarks on this clone: Gene labels here are mouse ones. Read sequence stops 4 residues before the CDR3 end, and the germline J gene provides the missing end. The chain has TRBV13-3 and TRBJ2-3; the match to TRBD1 covers 8 bases. The CDR3 has 16 amino acids. The germline V gene encodes CDR1 NNHDY and CDR2 SYVADS. Losses at the gene ends were 0 bases for V and 3 bases for J; bases not matched to a gene: 6. The sequenced part of the CDR3 DNA is TGTGCCAGCAGTGATGCATCGACAGGGGAGGCAGAA. It translates to CASSDASTGEAE. The entire CDR3 protein reads CASSDASTGEAETLYF.

This clone was seen a handful of times. The genes are named according to mouse. The read ends 4 residues shy of where the CDR3 ends; the end is completed using the germline J gene. The sample has other DNA sequences that encode this CDR3 too. The J gene is TRBJ1-1, the V gene TRBV31; 9 bases line up with TRBD1. The CDR3 length is 14 residues. Germline trimming cut 0 bases from V and 3 bases from J; bases unmatched to any gene: 2. Germline CDR1 GKSSPN, CDR2 SITVG. The CDR3 sequence is CAWSLGQGYTEVFF. The part of the CDR3 DNA that was read is TGTGCCTGGAGTCTAGGACAGGGGTACACA.

On this clone: Gene names and germline match the mouse. Read coverage stops 4 residues before the CDR3 terminus; the germline J gene supplies the remainder. V usage is TRBV13-3 and J usage is TRBJ2-2; TRBD2 agrees at 8 bases. CDR1 is NNHDY, CDR2 SYVADS, per germline. J lost 2 bases, V lost 2 bases, and 5 bases had no gene match. This CDR3 has 16 amino acids. Incomplete CDR3 DNA: TGTGCCAGCAGTGAGCTCTGGGGGGAGAACACCGGG. Its protein product is CASSELWGENTG. The full CDR3 sequence reads CASSELWGENTGQLYF. Looking up the rest from reference TRBV13-3 and TRBJ2-2 gives the full variable domain: EAAVTQSPRSKVAVTGGKVTLSCHQTNNHDYMYWYRQDTGHGLRLIHYSYVADSTEKGDIPDGYKASRPSQENFSLILELASLSQTAVYFCASSELWGENTGQLYFGEGSKLTVL.

Details on this clone: Gene names are the mouse ones. With the read ending 4 residues before the CDR3 end, the germline J gene is used to fill in that end. The sample contains more than one DNA sequence encoding this CDR3. The V call is TRBV5, the J call TRBJ2-5, with TRBD2 identical over 9 bases. The CDR3 consists of 15 residues. Germline V lookup: CDR1 LGHNA, CDR2 YNLKQL (reference sequence). The J segment lost 3 bases and the V segment lost 0 bases, leaving 1 base of the junction unmatched. CDR3 loop: CASSQEDWGQDTQYF. The CDR3 bases that were read are TGTGCCAGCAGCCAAGAAGACTGGGGGCAAGAC.

As concerns this clone: The genes and germline here are from mouse. The CDR3 extends 4 residues past the end of the read, so its final part is completed from the germline J gene. Other DNA sequences in the sample encode the same CDR3. This sequence joins TRBV13-2 and TRBJ2-3; 9 bases are a match to TRBD2. The CDR3 sequence is 15 residues long. J lost 1 base, V lost 2 bases, and 2 bases had no gene match. Germline V lookup: CDR1 NNHNN, CDR2 SYGAGS (reference sequence). The CDR3 sequence: CASGETGGGAETLYF. The CDR3 bases that were read are TGTGCCAGCGGTGAGACTGGGGGTGGTGCAGAA.

For this clone: All gene names here are mouse names. The read finishes 4 residues shy of the CDR3 end, and the germline J gene is used to complete it. The rearrangement uses TRBV31 and TRBJ2-2; D unclear. The CDR3 contains 13 residues. V lost 1 base, J lost 3 bases, and 6 bases lay in between. The germline gives CDR1 GKSSPN, CDR2 SITVG. CDR3: CAWSPSDTGQLYF. The covered CDR3 bases are TGTGCCTGGAGTCCATCAGACACCGGG.

There are a few counts of this clone. Mouse names are used for the genes. The read comes to an end 4 residues before the CDR3 does, leaving the germline J gene to fill in the end. V gene TRBV19 combines with J gene TRBJ1-2; the D is unclear. This CDR3 is 13 amino acids long. V was pared by 3 bases and J by 2 bases, with 8 bases between. Per the germline V gene, CDR1 is FNHDT and CDR2 is SITEND (reference sequence). CDR3 region: CASSTDKNSDYTF. Partial CDR3 DNA: TGTGCCAGCAGTACCGACAAGAACTCC.

A word on this clone: The gene names here belong to mouse. Coverage ceases 4 residues before the CDR3 finishes, and the germline J gene fills in the end. The chain joins TRBV13-1 to TRBJ2-1, with 9 bases aligning to TRBD2. J lost 3 bases, V lost 0 bases, and 4 bases had no gene match. This CDR3 is built from 16 residues. The germline gives CDR1 NSHNY, CDR2 SYGAGN. CDR3 residues: CASSDVGWGGYAEQFF. The covered CDR3 bases are TGTGCCAGCAGTGATGTCGGCTGGGGGGGCTATGCT.

This clone was observed a handful of times. Genes here carry mouse names. The sequence runs out 3 residues before the end of the CDR3; the remainder is reconstructed from the germline J gene. The V and J genes are TRBV19 and TRBJ1-6; TRBD1 might be the D (5 bases). TRBJ1-6 is marked as an open reading frame, function uncertain. Germline CDR1 and CDR2: FNHDT and SITEND (reference sequence). CDR3 length: 14 residues. V shed 5 bases and J shed 0 bases, with 6 bases lying between them. The CDR3 sequence: CASSGHSYNSPLYF. The covered CDR3 bases are TGTGCCAGCAGCGGACATTCCTATAATTCGCCC.

This clone appeared a few times. Any gene name here is a mouse gene name. The DNA ends 4 residues before the CDR3 does, and the rest of the CDR3 is filled in from the germline J gene. The rearrangement uses TRBV13-1 and TRBJ2-1; tentative D call: TRBD1 (6 bases). Trimming cost V 0 bases and J 6 bases, with 10 bases left between them. This CDR3 has 14 amino acids. In germline, CDR1 is NSHNY, CDR2 SYGAGN. The CDR3 bases that were read are TGTGCCAGCAGTGATGACAGGGCGAGTGCT. Its translation: CASSDDRASA. From start to end, the CDR3 is CASSDDRASAEQFF.

On this clone: Gene labels here are mouse ones. Coverage ceases 4 residues before the CDR3 finishes, and the germline J gene fills in the end. The chain has TRBV13-3 and TRBJ2-1; 8 bases agree with TRBD1. CDR1 and CDR2 (germline): NNHDY, SYVADS. The CDR3 runs 13 residues. CDR3 residues: CASSSGGAAEQFF. CDR3 DNA, as far as it was read: TGTGCCAGCAGTTCAGGGGGCGCGGCT.

A word on this clone: Genes and germline are mouse. The read halts 4 residues ahead of the CDR3 end, with the missing end drawn from the germline J gene. V is TRBV13-1 and J is TRBJ1-2, with 10 bases identical to TRBD1. Trimming at V came to 6 bases and at J to 4 bases, leaving 6 bases not matched to a gene. This CDR3 region has 14 residues. Germline CDR1 and CDR2: NSHNY and SYGAGN. The CDR3: CASNSGTGASDYTF. CDR3 DNA, as far as it was read: TGTGCCAGCAACTCCGGGACAGGGGCCTCC.

There are a few counts of this clone. Mouse gene names apply. The read is 4 residues too short to cover the CDR3 end, so that end is filled in from the germline J gene. The chain joins TRBV5 to TRBJ2-5, with unresolved D. The CDR3 sequence is 14 residues long. V lost 0 bases and J lost 2, with 6 bases in between. CDR1 is LGHNA, CDR2 YNLKQL, per germline (reference sequence). The sequenced part of the CDR3 DNA is TGTGCCAGCAGCCAAGATTACATCCAAGAC. Its protein is CASSQDYIQD. In full, the CDR3 is CASSQDYIQDTQYF.

A few counts support this clone. Gene names are mouse gene names. The sequence runs out 4 residues before the end of the CDR3; the remainder is reconstructed from the germline J gene. The rearrangement uses TRBV19 and TRBJ2-5, with 10 bases lining up with TRBD2. Germline V CDR1 and CDR2: FNHDT, SITEND (reference sequence). This CDR3 contains 13 residues. CDR3 sequence reads: CASNRLGGDTQYF. The covered CDR3 bases are TGTGCCAGCAACAGACTGGGGGGAGAC.

Of note for this clone: This may arise from a read error, as a much more abundant clone is one base away. Mouse germline and gene names are used. The sequence runs out 4 residues before the end of the CDR3; the remainder is reconstructed from the germline J gene. Additional DNA sequences in this sample encode the identical CDR3. The chain is built from TRBV5 and TRBJ2-2, with 9 nucleotides matching TRBD2. The CDR3 consists of 15 residues. CDR1 is LGHNA, CDR2 YNLKQL, per germline (reference sequence). Trimming removed 6 bases from V and 0 bases from J; junction bases left unmatched: 2. The covered CDR3 bases are TGTGCCAGCAGTCGACTGGGGGCAAACACCGGG. It codes for CASSRLGANTG. The full CDR3 is CASSRLGANTGQLYF.

This clone was seen more than once but under ten times. Genes and germline come from the mouse. With the read ending 4 residues before the CDR3 end, the germline J gene is used to fill in that end. This rearrangement joins TRBV17 to TRBJ2-4; 8 nucleotides line up with TRBD2. V gave up 2 bases and J gave up 1 base; unmatched junction bases: 5. The CDR3 contains 16 residues. Germline lookup yields CDR1 MNHDT and CDR2 YYDKIL. The CDR3 bases that were read are TGTGCTAGCAGTAGACTGGGGGGCTTCGGTCAAAAC. Amino acids: CASSRLGGFGQN. From start to end, the CDR3 is CASSRLGGFGQNTLYF.

Remarks on this clone: Gene names are mouse gene names. The CDR3 end is not reached by the read, which stops 4 residues before it; the germline J gene fills it in. The gene calls are TRBV19 and TRBJ2-4, with no clear D. The CDR3 runs 13 residues. Trimming stripped 4 bases from V and 0 bases from J, with 6 bases between. Germline V gene sequence: CDR1 FNHDT, CDR2 SITEND (reference sequence). The CDR3 here is CASSSASQNTLYF. Incomplete CDR3 DNA: TGTGCCAGCAGTTCAGCTAGTCAAAAC.

This clone has more than one count but fewer than ten. The listed genes are named as in mouse. The sequence runs out 4 residues before the end of the CDR3; the remainder is reconstructed from the germline J gene. The identical CDR3 is also encoded by other nucleotide sequences in the sample. The V and J genes are TRBV19 and TRBJ2-1; 8 bases agree with TRBD1. The CDR3 loop spans 14 amino acids. The germline V gene has CDR1 FNHDT and CDR2 SITEND (reference sequence). The V segment lost 3 bases and the J segment 4 bases; nucleotides outside the gene matches: 3. The covered CDR3 bases are TGTGCCAGCAGTACCGGGACAGGATATGCT. Translation gives CASSTGTGYA. The whole CDR3 reads CASSTGTGYAEQFF.

With respect to this clone: Genes and germline are mouse. From the germline J gene comes the end of the CDR3, since the read stops 3 residues before it. The chain is built from TRBV13-1 and TRBJ1-6, with 8 bases aligning to TRBD1. TRBJ1-6 is assigned to the ORF class and has an uncertain function. The CDR3 covers 13 residues. Trimming took 7 bases from V and 7 from J; bases not matched to a gene: 4. Looked up from germline, CDR1 is NSHNY and CDR2 is SYGAGN. The CDR3 region is CASQGAGNSPLYF. Partial CDR3 DNA: TGTGCCAGCCAGGGGGCGGGGAATTCGCCC.

Concerning this clone: The genes are named according to mouse. The DNA ends 4 residues before the CDR3 does, and the rest of the CDR3 is filled in from the germline J gene. The sample has other DNA sequences that encode this CDR3 too. This sequence joins TRBV1 and TRBJ2-2; 11 positions match TRBD1. The V segment lost 3 bases and the J segment 3 bases; nucleotides outside the gene matches: 0. This CDR3 spans 15 amino acids. Germline V lookup: CDR1 NSQYPW, CDR2 LRSPGD (reference sequence). CDR3 in amino acids: CTCSAGQGDTGQLYF. The CDR3 DNA, read in part, is TGCACCTGCAGTGCGGGACAGGGGGACACCGGG.

Remarks on this clone: Gene and germline names: mouse. The read comes to an end 4 residues before the CDR3 does, leaving the germline J gene to fill in the end. This chain connects TRBV5 to TRBJ2-3; 8 positions match TRBD2. This CDR3 spans 17 amino acids. Losses at the gene ends were 2 bases for V and 0 bases for J; bases not matched to a gene: 7. From germline, CDR1 is LGHNA and CDR2 YNLKQL (reference sequence). The CDR3 region is CASSQLRTGPSAETLYF. Incomplete CDR3 DNA: TGTGCCAGCAGCCAACTTCGGACTGGGCCTAGTGCAGAA.